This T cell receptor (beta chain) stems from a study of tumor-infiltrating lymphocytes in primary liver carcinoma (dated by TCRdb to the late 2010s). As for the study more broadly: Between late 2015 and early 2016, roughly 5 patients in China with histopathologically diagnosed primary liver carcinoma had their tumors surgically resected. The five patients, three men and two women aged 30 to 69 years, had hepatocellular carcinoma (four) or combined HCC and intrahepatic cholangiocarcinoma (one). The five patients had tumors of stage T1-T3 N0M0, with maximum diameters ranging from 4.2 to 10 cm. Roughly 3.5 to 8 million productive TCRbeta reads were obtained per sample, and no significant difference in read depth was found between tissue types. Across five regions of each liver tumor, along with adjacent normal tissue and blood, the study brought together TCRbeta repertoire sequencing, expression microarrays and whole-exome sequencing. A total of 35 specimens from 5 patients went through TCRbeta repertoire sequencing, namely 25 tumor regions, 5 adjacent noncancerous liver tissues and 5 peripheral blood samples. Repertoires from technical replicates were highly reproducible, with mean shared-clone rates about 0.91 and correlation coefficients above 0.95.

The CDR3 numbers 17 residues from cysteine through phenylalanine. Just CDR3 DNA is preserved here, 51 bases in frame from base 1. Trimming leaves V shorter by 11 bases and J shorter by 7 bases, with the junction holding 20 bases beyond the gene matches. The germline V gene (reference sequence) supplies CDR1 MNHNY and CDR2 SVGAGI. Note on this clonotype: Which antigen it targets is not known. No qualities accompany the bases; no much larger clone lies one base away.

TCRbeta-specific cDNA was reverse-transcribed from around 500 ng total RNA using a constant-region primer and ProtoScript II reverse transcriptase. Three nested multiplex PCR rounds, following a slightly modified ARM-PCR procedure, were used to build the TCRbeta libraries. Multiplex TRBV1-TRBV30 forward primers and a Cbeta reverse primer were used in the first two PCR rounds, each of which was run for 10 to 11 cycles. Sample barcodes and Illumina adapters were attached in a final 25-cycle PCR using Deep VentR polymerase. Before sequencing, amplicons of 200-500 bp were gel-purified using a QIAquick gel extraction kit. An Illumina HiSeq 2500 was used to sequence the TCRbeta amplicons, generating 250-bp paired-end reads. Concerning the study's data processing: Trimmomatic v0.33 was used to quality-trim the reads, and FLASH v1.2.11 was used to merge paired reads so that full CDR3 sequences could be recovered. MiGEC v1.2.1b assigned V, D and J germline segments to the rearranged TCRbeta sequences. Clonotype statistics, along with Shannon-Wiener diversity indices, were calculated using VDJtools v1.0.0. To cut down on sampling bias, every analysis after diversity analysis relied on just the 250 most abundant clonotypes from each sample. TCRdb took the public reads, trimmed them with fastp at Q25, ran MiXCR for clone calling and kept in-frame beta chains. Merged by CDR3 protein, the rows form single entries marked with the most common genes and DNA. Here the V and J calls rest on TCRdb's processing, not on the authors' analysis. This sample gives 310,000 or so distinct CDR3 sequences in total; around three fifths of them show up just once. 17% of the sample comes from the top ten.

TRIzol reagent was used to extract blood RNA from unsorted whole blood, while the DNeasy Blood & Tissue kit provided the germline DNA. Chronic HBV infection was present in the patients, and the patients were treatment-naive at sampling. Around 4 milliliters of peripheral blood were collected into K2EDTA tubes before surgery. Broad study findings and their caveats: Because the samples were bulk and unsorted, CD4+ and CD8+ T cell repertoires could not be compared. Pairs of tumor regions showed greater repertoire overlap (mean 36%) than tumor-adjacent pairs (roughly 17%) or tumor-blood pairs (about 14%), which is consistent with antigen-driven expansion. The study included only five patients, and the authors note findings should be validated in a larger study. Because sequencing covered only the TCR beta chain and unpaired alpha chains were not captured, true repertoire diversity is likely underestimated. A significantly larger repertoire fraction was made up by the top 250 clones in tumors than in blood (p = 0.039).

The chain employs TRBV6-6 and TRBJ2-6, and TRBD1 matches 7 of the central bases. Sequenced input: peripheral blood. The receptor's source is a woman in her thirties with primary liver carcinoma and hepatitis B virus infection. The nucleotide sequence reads TGTGCCGGCTGTACCCAGGACAGGATTAGATATGCCAACGTCCTGACTTTC. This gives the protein CAGCTQDRIRYANVLTF.